This T cell receptor beta chain was sequenced during a study of blood T cell repertoires in COVID-19. As for the study in general: Acute-phase and convalescent COVID-19 samples originated in the United States, Italy and Spain. PBMCs, B-cell-depleted T cells, or T cells were the source of the cDNA or gDNA that made up the material.

The authors' processing: Estimation of nucleated cell counts was performed using reference gene primer amplification. Measured with immunoSEQ multiplex PCR; TCRdb has only the in-frame clones, and not every one. V and J calls and clone size are copied from that table; D and trimming were computed from the DNA. This table holds roughly 71,000 clones, around four fifths found once. The junction had 4 bases not matched to a gene; V was cut back by 0 bases and J by 3 bases. The germline CDR1 and CDR2 sequences are SGHTA and FQGTGA. The CDR3 totals 15 residues. The TCR sequence derives from a woman over 75 with acute or convalescent COVID-19. Sequencing was carried out using peripheral blood. The chain is built from TRBV7-3 and TRBJ1-2; 7 bases map to TRBD1. The CDR3 coding sequence is TGTGCCAGCAGCTTAACGGGCACAGGGGACTATGGCTACACCTTC. Translation gives CASSLTGTGDYGYTF.